Below are 6 T cell receptor beta chains sequenced from a single sample in a study of post-analysis software for immune sequencing data. Built from TCR beta cDNA, the libraries had unique molecular identifiers in them. TCRdb recomputed calls from the PCR reads with MiXCR, one row per CDR3 protein. This sample has hundreds of thousands of distinct CDR3 sequences, with over 45% found just once. Study findings and constraints: Patients showed TRBV5-6, TRBV5-1 and TRBV20-1 among four to six TRBV segments more frequent than in controls.

For these TCRs, the target antigens are not known. The specimen sequenced was blood. The receptors shown here come from a girl aged 2 to 10 with multiple sclerosis.

CDR3 in amino acids: CASSSGTGAYNEQFF. CDR3 in DNA: TGTGCCAGCAGTTCCGGGACAGGGGCTTACAATGAGCAGTTCTTC. The chain recombines TRBV12-3 or TRBV12-4 with TRBJ2-1, with 10 bases fitting TRBD1. Losses at the gene ends were 4 bases for V and 4 bases for J; bases not matched to a gene: 4. The length of the CDR3 is 15 residues.

The J gene is TRBJ2-1, the V gene TRBV6-6, with 9 bases that match TRBD1. CDR1 is MNHNY, CDR2 SVGAGI, per germline (reference sequence). Trimming took 5 bases from V and 6 from J; bases not matched to a gene: 5. This CDR3 spans 14 amino acids. The CDR3 nucleotides are TGTGCCAGCAGTACCCCGGACAGGGGCAATGAGCAGTTCTTC. Its protein product is CASSTPDRGNEQFF.

The J gene is TRBJ1-1, the V gene TRBV12-3 or TRBV12-4; 8 nucleotides line up with TRBD1. Germline trimming cut 5 bases from V and 8 bases from J; bases unmatched to any gene: 4. The CDR3 runs to 12 residues. CDR3 loop: CASSPNRGEAFF. As DNA, the CDR3 is TGTGCCAGCAGTCCGAACAGGGGGGAAGCTTTCTTT.

The chain is built from TRBV29-1 and TRBJ2-5, with D uncertain. This CDR3 is built from 13 residues. V gave up 4 bases and J gave up 0 bases, with 9 bases separating them. CDR1 is SQVTM, CDR2 ANQGSEA, per germline. The CDR3, as DNA: TGCAGCGTTGCGGACGGGTACCAAGAGACCCAGTACTTC. Translation: CSVADGYQETQYF.

The CDR3 is CASSRVIRTDHEQYF. The CDR3 region has the DNA TGCGCCAGCAGCCGAGTTATAAGGACAGACCACGAGCAGTACTTC. J is TRBJ2-4 and V is TRBV4-1; D may be TRBD1 (6 bases). The closer fit of TRBJ2-7 to the DNA end suggests the J call may be wrong. Germline lookup yields CDR1 MGHRA and CDR2 YSYEKL. CDR3 length equals 15 residues.

This clonotype was counted only a few times. The rearrangement joins TRBV12-3 or TRBV12-4 to TRBJ2-3; the D gene could be TRBD1 or TRBD2 (5 bases each). The CDR3 is 14 residues long. The ends were cut back, 9 bases at V and 1 base at J, with 14 bases in the middle. This CDR3 reads CASTGKGGTDTQYF. CDR3 DNA: TGTGCCAGTACGGGGAAAGGGGGCACAGATACGCAGTATTTT.